This T cell receptor beta chain was found in a study of hypomethylating agent response in myelodysplastic syndrome. Regarding this clone: The antigen is undetermined.

The V and J ends lost 3 bases and 2 bases respectively, with 8 bases between them. The CDR3 is made up of 14 amino acids. Germline-derived CDR1 and CDR2 are LNHDA and SQIVND (reference sequence). The assay was immunoSEQ multiplex PCR, and TCRdb's table has in-frame clones only and misses some. The table includes several thousand clones, approximately 82% detected once. Findings of the study overall: Shared GLIPH2 clusters possibly recognizing novel MDS antigens remain unconfirmed.

This TCR came from a human donor with myelodysplastic syndrome. J is TRBJ1-5 and V is TRBV19; D is undetermined. This specimen consisted of bone marrow, obtained before or after starting hypomethylating agent treatment for myelodysplastic syndrome (not recorded which). The CDR3 sequence is CASSIWGGNQPQHF. In DNA form, the CDR3 reads TGTGCCAGTAGTATTTGGGGTGGCAATCAGCCCCAGCATTTT. Complete variable domain (other parts from reference TRBV19 and TRBJ1-5): DGGITQSPKYLFRKEGQNVTLSCEQNLNHDAMYWYRQDPGQGLRLIYYSQIVNDFQKGDIAEGYSVSREKKESFPLTVTSAQKNPTAFYLCASSIWGGNQPQHFGDGTRLSIL.